This T cell receptor beta chain was recorded in a study of blood T cell repertoires in COVID-19. Germline-derived CDR1 and CDR2 are LGHDT and YNNKEL (reference sequence). V was cut by 0 bases and J by 4 bases, with 6 bases left in between. The CDR3 contains 13 residues. Assay used: immunoSEQ multiplex PCR; TCRdb lists only in-frame clones, some missing. The profile covers about 82,000 clones, with about 78% appearing a single time and just over 35% taken by the ten largest. The origin of this receptor is a man aged 60-69 years with COVID-19, enrolled during active disease. The chain carries TRBV3-1 (or the pseudogene TRBV3-2) and TRBJ2-5, with unresolved D. Sequencing was done on a sample of peripheral blood. In nucleotides, the CDR3 is TGTGCCAGCAGCCAAGACAGATCAGAGACCCAGTACTTC. Its protein product is CASSQDRSETQYF.